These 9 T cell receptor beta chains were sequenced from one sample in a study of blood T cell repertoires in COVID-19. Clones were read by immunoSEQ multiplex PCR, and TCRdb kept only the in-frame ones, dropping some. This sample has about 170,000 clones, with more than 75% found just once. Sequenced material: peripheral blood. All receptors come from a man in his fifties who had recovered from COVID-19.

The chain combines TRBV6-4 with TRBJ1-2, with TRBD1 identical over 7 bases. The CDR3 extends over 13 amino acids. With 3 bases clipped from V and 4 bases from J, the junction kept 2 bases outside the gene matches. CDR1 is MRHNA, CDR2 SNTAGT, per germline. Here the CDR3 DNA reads TGTGCCAGCAGTGAGCCAGGGGGCTATGGCTACACCTTC. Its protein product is CASSEPGGYGYTF.

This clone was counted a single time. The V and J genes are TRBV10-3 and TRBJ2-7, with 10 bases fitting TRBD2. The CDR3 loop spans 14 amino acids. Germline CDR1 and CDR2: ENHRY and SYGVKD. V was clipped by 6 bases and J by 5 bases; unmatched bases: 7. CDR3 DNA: TGTGCCATCAGGGATAGCGGGAGGCCCCACGAGCAGTACTTC. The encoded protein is CAIRDSGRPHEQYF.

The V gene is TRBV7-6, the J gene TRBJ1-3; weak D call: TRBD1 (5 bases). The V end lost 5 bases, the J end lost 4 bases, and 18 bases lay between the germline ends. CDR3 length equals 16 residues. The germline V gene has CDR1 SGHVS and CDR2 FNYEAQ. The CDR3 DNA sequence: TGTGCCAGCAGCCCCCAAGGGGCAGGGTCGGGAAACACCATATATTTT. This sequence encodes CASSPQGAGSGNTIYF.

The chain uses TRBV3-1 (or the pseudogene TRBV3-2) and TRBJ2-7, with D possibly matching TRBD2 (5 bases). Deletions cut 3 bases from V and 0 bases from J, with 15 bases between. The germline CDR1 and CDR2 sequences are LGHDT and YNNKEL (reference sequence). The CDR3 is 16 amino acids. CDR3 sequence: CASSQRVGASSYEQYF. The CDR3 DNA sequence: TGTGCCAGCAGCCAGAGGGTTGGCGCCAGCTCCTACGAGCAGTACTTC.

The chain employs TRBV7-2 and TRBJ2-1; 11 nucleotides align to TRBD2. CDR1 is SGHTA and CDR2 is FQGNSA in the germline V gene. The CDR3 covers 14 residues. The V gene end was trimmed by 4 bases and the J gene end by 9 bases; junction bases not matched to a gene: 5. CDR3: CASSSLTSGSEQFF. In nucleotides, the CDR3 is TGTGCCAGCAGCTCGCTTACTAGCGGGAGTGAGCAGTTCTTC. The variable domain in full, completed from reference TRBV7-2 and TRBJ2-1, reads GAGVSQSPSNKVTEKGKDVELRCDPISGHTALYWYRQSLGQGLEFLIYFQGNSAPDKSGLPSDRFSAERTGGSVSTLTIQRTQQEDSAVYLCASSSLTSGSEQFFGPGTRLTVL.

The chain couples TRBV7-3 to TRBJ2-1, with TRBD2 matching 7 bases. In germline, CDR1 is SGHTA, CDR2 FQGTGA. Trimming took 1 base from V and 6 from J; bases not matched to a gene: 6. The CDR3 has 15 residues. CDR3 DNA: TGTGCCAGCAGCTTAAGTCCGGGGGGATCCAATGAGCAGTTCTTC. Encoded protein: CASSLSPGGSNEQFF.

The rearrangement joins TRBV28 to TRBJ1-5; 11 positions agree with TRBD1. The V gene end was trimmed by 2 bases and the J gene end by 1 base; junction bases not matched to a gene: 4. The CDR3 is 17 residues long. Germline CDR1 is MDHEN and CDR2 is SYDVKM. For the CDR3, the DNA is TGTGCCAGCAGTTTACCCGGGACAGGGGGAAGCAATCAGCCCCAGCATTTT. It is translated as CASSLPGTGGSNQPQHF.

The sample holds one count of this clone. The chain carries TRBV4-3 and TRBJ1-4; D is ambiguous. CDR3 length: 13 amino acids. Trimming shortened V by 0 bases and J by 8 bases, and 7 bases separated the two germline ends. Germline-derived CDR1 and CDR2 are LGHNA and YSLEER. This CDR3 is CASSQDFGEKLFF. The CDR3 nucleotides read TGCGCCAGCAGCCAAGATTTCGGGGAAAAACTGTTTTTT.

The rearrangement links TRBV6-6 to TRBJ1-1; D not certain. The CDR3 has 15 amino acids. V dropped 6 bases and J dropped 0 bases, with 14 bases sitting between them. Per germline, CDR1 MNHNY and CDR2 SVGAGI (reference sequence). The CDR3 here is CASRAVTGMNTEAFF. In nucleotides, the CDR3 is TGTGCCAGCAGAGCCGTGACGGGAATGAACACTGAAGCTTTCTTT.